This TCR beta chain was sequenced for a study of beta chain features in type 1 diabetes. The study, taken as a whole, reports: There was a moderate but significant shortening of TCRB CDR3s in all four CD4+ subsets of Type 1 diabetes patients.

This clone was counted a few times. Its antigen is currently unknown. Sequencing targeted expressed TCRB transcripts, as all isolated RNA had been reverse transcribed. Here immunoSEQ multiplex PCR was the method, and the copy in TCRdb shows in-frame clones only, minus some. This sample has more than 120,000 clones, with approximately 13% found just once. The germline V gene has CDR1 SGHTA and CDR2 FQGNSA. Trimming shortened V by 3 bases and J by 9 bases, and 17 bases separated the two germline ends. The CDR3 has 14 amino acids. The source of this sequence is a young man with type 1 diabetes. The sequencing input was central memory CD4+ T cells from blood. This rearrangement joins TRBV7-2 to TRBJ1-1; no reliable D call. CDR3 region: CASSFPDARLKAFF. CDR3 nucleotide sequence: TGTGCCAGCAGCTTTCCCGATGCGAGACTTAAAGCTTTCTTT.